Listed below are T cell receptor beta chains from one sample, sequenced in a study of T cells in Graves' hyperthyroidism and ophthalmopathy. TCRdb used MiXCR to reprocess the multiplex PCR reads, holding one entry per CDR3 protein. The repertoire holds 500,000 to 800,000 distinct CDR3 sequences, with more than 14% as singletons. Sequencing used blood. These receptors were obtained from a woman in her forties or fifties with Graves' ophthalmopathy. CDR3s include the opening cysteine and the closing phenylalanine or tryptophan. A D gene is named only where the DNA matches it firmly. The size of a clone is reported for some rows only, either as once, few or many, or as a class for expanded clones.

abundance	v_gene	d_gene	j_gene	CDR3aa	CDR3nt
NA	TRBV20-1	TRBD2	TRBJ2-3	CGGAGGGTDTQYF	TGCGGGGGAGCGGGAGGGGGAACAGATACGCAGTATTTT
many	TRBV5-5	TRBD1	TRBJ2-5	CASTLDRAGETQYF	TGTGCCAGCACCCTGGACAGGGCTGGGGAGACCCAGTACTTC
many	TRBV7-6	TRBD1	TRBJ2-7	CASSSGQGQQYF	TGTGCCAGCAGCTCGGGACAGGGCCAGCAGTACTTC
few	TRBV7-9	TRBD1	TRBJ2-2	CASSLGVDRVNTGELFF	TGTGCCAGCAGCTTAGGCGTGGACAGGGTTAACACCGGGGAGCTGTTTTTT
many	TRBV30	TRBD2	TRBJ2-7	CAWSVGLAGASEQYF	TGTGCCTGGAGTGTAGGGTTAGCGGGAGCCTCCGAGCAGTACTTC
few	TRBV24-1	TRBD1	TRBJ2-7	CATSDPRQGIDEQYF	TGTGCCACCAGTGACCCTCGACAGGGAATCGACGAGCAGTACTTC
many	TRBV12-3/TRBV12-4	TRBD1	TRBJ1-5	CASSRDSNISQPQHF	TGTGCCAGCAGCAGGGACAGTAATATTTCGCAGCCCCAGCATTTT
NA	TRBV20-1	NA	TRBJ2-7	CSASNSQYEQYF	TGCAGTGCTAGCAACAGCCAATACGAGCAGTACTTC
many	TRBV18	NA	TRBJ2-1	CASSPDLGVGLNEQFF	TGTGCCAGCTCACCAGATCTGGGAGTGGGGCTTAATGAGCAGTTCTTC
few	TRBV28	NA	TRBJ2-7	CASGGIYEQYF	TGTGCCTCTGGGGGGATCTACGAGCAGTACTTC
few	TRBV15	NA	TRBJ1-4	CATTDDRSGNEKLFF	TGTGCCACCACCGACGACAGGTCGGGGAATGAAAAACTGTTTTTT
NA	TRBV7-2	NA	TRBJ2-7	CASSFFVNYEQYF	TGTGCCAGCAGCTTCTTCGTCAACTACGAGCAGTACTTC
many	TRBV28	NA	TRBJ1-5	CASSLRGDLQYSNQPQHF	TGTGCCAGCAGTTTAAGGGGAGATCTACAATATAGCAATCAGCCCCAGCATTTT
many	TRBV12-3/TRBV12-4	NA	TRBJ2-7	CASSSGASYEQYF	TGTGCCAGCAGTTCAGGGGCCTCCTACGAGCAGTACTTC
many	TRBV28	TRBD2	TRBJ2-1	CASSSILAGSYNEQFF	TGTGCCAGCAGTTCAATACTAGCGGGGTCCTACAATGAGCAGTTCTTC
many	TRBV5-1	NA	TRBJ2-7	CASSPESSYEQYF	TGCGCCAGCAGTCCGGAGAGCTCCTACGAGCAGTACTTC
NA	TRBV7-9	NA	TRBJ1-5	CASSLGRHEVGPQHF	TGTGCCAGCAGCTTAGGCCGACACGAGGTCGGGCCCCAGCATTTT
NA	TRBV30	NA	TRBJ2-7	CAWLSGGGREQYF	TGTGCCTGGCTTTCGGGAGGGGGCCGCGAGCAGTACTTC
few	TRBV10-3	NA	TRBJ2-5	CAISSGLQETQYF	TGTGCCATCAGTTCGGGACTCCAAGAGACCCAGTACTTC
many	TRBV10-3	NA	TRBJ2-5	CAISLNGALSYF	TGTGCCATCAGCCTGAACGGGGCCCTGTCGTACTTC
many	TRBV18	NA	TRBJ2-1	CASSPPAQMGNEQFF	TGTGCCAGCTCACCACCAGCACAGATGGGCAATGAGCAGTTCTTC
many	TRBV29-1	NA	TRBJ2-2	CSGNSGMGGELFF	TGCAGCGGTAATAGCGGTATGGGCGGGGAGCTGTTTTTT
NA	TRBV20-1	TRBD2	TRBJ2-1	CSAQGTSGSNVEQFF	TGCAGTGCTCAAGGGACTAGCGGGAGTAACGTTGAGCAGTTCTTC
many	TRBV7-8	NA	TRBJ2-1	CASSLRGLASDNEQFF	TGTGCCAGCAGCTTAAGAGGGCTAGCTTCCGACAATGAGCAGTTCTTC
many	TRBV18	NA	TRBJ2-5	CASSPTSRETQYF	TGTGCCAGCTCACCGACTAGTAGAGAGACCCAGTACTTC
once	TRBV19	NA	TRBJ1-2	CASSINQGFYGYTF	TGTGCCAGTAGTATTAACCAGGGCTTCTATGGCTACACCTTC
NA	TRBV20-1	TRBD2	TRBJ2-7	CSASPGTRIYEQYF	TGCAGTGCTAGCCCCGGGACTAGGATCTACGAGCAGTACTTC
NA	TRBV5-1	TRBD2	TRBJ2-3	CASSSGLARSTDTQYF	TGCGCCAGCAGCTCGGGACTAGCGAGAAGCACAGATACGCAGTATTTT
many	TRBV27	TRBD2	TRBJ2-7	CASSLRGLAVGEQYF	TGTGCCAGCAGTTTAAGGGGACTAGCGGTTGGCGAGCAGTACTTC
NA	TRBV12-3/TRBV12-4	NA	TRBJ2-1	CASSRFPGDSEQFF	TGTGCCAGCAGTCGCTTTCCTGGGGACTCTGAGCAGTTCTTC
many	TRBV28	NA	TRBJ2-3	CASSPLGGNLNTQYF	TGTGCCAGCAGCCCTCTGGGCGGGAATTTAAATACGCAGTATTTT
many	TRBV28	TRBD2	TRBJ2-7	CASGRTSGSPREQYF	TGTGCCAGCGGGCGGACTAGCGGTAGTCCCAGGGAGCAGTACTTC
few	TRBV9	NA	TRBJ2-3	CASSTVGTSTDTQYF	TGTGCCAGCAGCACAGTTGGGACTAGCACAGATACGCAGTATTTT
NA	TRBV28	NA	TRBJ1-6	CASVSHYNSPLHF	TGTGCCAGCGTATCTCACTATAATTCACCCCTCCACTTT
many	TRBV7-2	TRBD2	TRBJ2-7	CASSLLAGVNEQYF	TGTGCCAGCAGCTTACTAGCGGGAGTTAACGAGCAGTACTTC
NA	TRBV18	TRBD1	TRBJ2-1	CASSPRGTGRHNEQFF	TGTGCCAGCTCACCAAGGGGGACAGGGAGGCACAATGAGCAGTTCTTC
few	TRBV24-1	NA	TRBJ2-1	CATSGLGQRTNNEQFF	TGTGCCACCAGTGGCCTCGGACAGCGAACAAACAATGAGCAGTTCTTC
NA	TRBV20-1	NA	TRBJ1-1	CSAPPYQTGTEAFF	TGCAGTGCACCCCCATATCAGACGGGTACTGAAGCTTTCTTT
NA	TRBV28	NA	TRBJ2-2	CASSLFGPTTGELFF	TGTGCCAGCAGTTTATTTGGACCGACCACCGGGGAGCTGTTTTTT
few	TRBV6-2/TRBV6-3	TRBD2	TRBJ2-1	CASSYDSWVGLVANEQFF	TGTGCCAGCAGTTACGACTCCTGGGTGGGACTAGTCGCCAATGAGCAGTTCTTC
many	TRBV7-2	NA	TRBJ2-3	CASSFSRSTDTQYF	TGTGCCAGCAGCTTTTCCAGAAGCACAGATACGCAGTATTTT
NA	TRBV27	TRBD2	TRBJ2-7	CASSSQFPSGRAYEQYF	TGTGCCAGCAGTTCCCAATTCCCTAGCGGGAGGGCGTACGAGCAGTACTTC
few	TRBV7-9	NA	TRBJ2-4	CASSSGRARHIQYF	TGTGCCAGCAGCTCCGGCCGGGCTCGGCACATTCAGTACTTC
many	TRBV2	TRBD1	TRBJ1-6	CASSQRGTGRSPLHF	TGTGCCAGCAGCCAAAGAGGGACAGGGAGATCACCCCTCCACTTT
NA	TRBV11-2	NA	TRBJ2-3	CASSPSGYPTDTQYF	TGTGCCAGCAGCCCGTCGGGATACCCCACAGATACGCAGTATTTT
few	TRBV29-1	NA	TRBJ1-1	CSAKQEPTEAFF	TGCAGCGCAAAACAGGAGCCCACTGAAGCTTTCTTT
many	TRBV11-2	NA	TRBJ2-4	CASSSYPVIRDGEGAAKNIQYF	TGTGCCAGCAGCTCATATCCAGTTATCCGGGACGGAGAAGGGGCAGCCAAAAACATTCAGTACTTC
many	TRBV5-8	NA	TRBJ1-2	CASSLKIGQIMNYGYTF	TGTGCCAGCAGCTTGAAAATCGGACAGATAATGAACTATGGCTACACCTTC
many	TRBV12-3/TRBV12-4	NA	TRBJ1-1	CASTDNREAFF	TGTGCCAGCACCGACAATCGGGAAGCTTTCTTT
many	TRBV12-3/TRBV12-4	TRBD2	TRBJ2-1	CASSFSGSLGTSGNREQFF	TGTGCCAGCAGTTTCTCAGGGTCTCTCGGGACTAGCGGGAATCGGGAGCAGTTCTTC
many	TRBV28	NA	TRBJ1-1	CASRLNRGEAFF	TGTGCCAGCAGGCTAAATAGGGGTGAAGCTTTCTTT
many	TRBV2	TRBD2	TRBJ2-1	CASSERKVASGSPSEQFF	TGTGCCAGCAGTGAAAGAAAGGTGGCTAGCGGGAGTCCTAGTGAGCAGTTCTTC
many	TRBV7-9	NA	TRBJ1-5	CASSLGVGVGSNQPQHF	TGTGCCAGCAGCTTGGGAGTTGGGGTGGGAAGCAATCAGCCCCAGCATTTT